This T cell receptor (beta chain) was sequenced for a study of T-cell memory formation after mild COVID-19. Study summary: TCR clusters were mostly donor specific. Notes on the study in general: Within pre-infection memory, some responding clones were found, suggesting cross-reactive memory joined. CD4+ bias marked clones expanding day 15 to 37, unlike balanced contracting clones.

Constant-segment primers were used for 5'RACE, and the resulting TCR alpha and TCR beta cDNA libraries carried sample barcodes and UMIs. TCRdb redid the calling of the 5' RACE reads with MiXCR, one entry per CDR3 protein. In the table there are more than 100,000 distinct CDR3 sequences, about 15% of which are singletons. This clonotype was counted only a few times. What it binds is not known. Germline V gene lookup returns CDR1 LNHNV and CDR2 YYDKDF (reference sequence). CDR3 length equals 13 residues. Deletions cut 8 bases from V and 6 bases from J, with 14 bases between. The sequence was collected from a man younger than 35 who had mild COVID-19 (a few samples of this study predate the infection). Cell type and time point are not known. Specimen: PBMCs or a T cell subset sorted from them (not recorded which). The V gene is TRBV15, the J gene TRBJ1-5; D remains ambiguous. The CDR3 region has the DNA TGTGCCACCTCTCGTGGAACGGGTCAGCCCCAGCATTTT. Encoded protein: CATSRGTGQPQHF.